The rows below give T cell receptor beta chains drawn from one sample of a study of blood T cells in healthy people across ages. MiXCR, applied by TCRdb to the 5' RACE reads, yields one record per CDR3 protein. The sample has 800,000 to 1,000,000 distinct CDR3 sequences; 45% to 50% are singletons. The sample consisted of blood. The receptors here all came from a man aged 30 to 45 in good health. Each CDR3 is given with its conserved first and last residue. A D gene is named only where the DNA matches it firmly. Not all rows give a size; the values are once, few, many and, for expanded clones, a class.

size	J	V	D	CDR3	DNA
.	TRBJ2-5	TRBV6-7	TRBD2	CASSSTSLRLAEYQETQYF	TGTGCCAGCAGTTCGACTTCCCTCAGACTAGCGGAATATCAAGAGACCCAGTACTTC
few	TRBJ2-3	TRBV6-4	.	CASSDSEGRADTQYF	TGTGCCAGCAGTGACTCGGAGGGAAGGGCAGATACGCAGTATTTT
many	TRBJ1-5	TRBV7-2	.	CASSVHSNQPQHF	TGTGCCAGCAGCGTACATAGCAATCAGCCCCAGCATTTT
.	TRBJ2-5	TRBV6-2/TRBV6-3	.	CASSWGALNEQYF	TGTGCCAGCAGTTGGGGGGCCCTAAATGAGCAGTACTTC
.	TRBJ1-1	TRBV4-1	TRBD1	CASSQEGGGGTEAFF	TGCGCCAGCAGCCAAGAAGGAGGGGGCGGCACTGAAGCTTTCTTT
.	TRBJ1-5	TRBV30	.	CAWSARDIQPQHF	TGTGCCTGGAGTGCCAGGGACATTCAGCCCCAGCATTTT
.	TRBJ1-4	TRBV7-9	TRBD1	CASSLGTGKEKLFF	TGTGCCAGCAGCCTCGGGACAGGGAAAGAAAAACTGTTTTTT
.	TRBJ2-3	TRBV9	TRBD2	CGSSALAGGMDTQYF	TGTGGCAGCAGCGCGTTAGCGGGGGGGATGGATACGCAGTATTTT
.	TRBJ1-2	TRBV15	.	CATSRSTAALGYTF	TGTGCCACCAGCAGGTCAACCGCTGCGTTAGGCTACACCTTC
once	TRBJ2-1	TRBV7-3	TRBD1	CASSLRGTAINEQFF	TGTGCCAGCAGCTTAAGGGGGACAGCAATCAACGAGCAGTTCTTC
.	TRBJ1-4	TRBV2	.	CANLGVLLFF	TGTGCCAACCTAGGGGTTCTTCTGTTTTTT
.	TRBJ2-4	TRBV11-2	.	CASSLAGVSKNIQYF	TGTGCCAGCAGCCTAGCAGGGGTGTCAAAAAACATTCAGTACTTC
.	TRBJ1-6	TRBV2	.	CASRNNSPLHF	TGTGCCAGCAGGAATAATTCACCCCTCCACTTT
.	TRBJ2-5	TRBV7-9	.	CASSLDSRGLVVETQYF	TGTGCCAGCAGCTTAGATTCGAGGGGTCTGGTCGTAGAGACCCAGTACTTC
.	TRBJ1-2	TRBV3-1	.	CVSSRTLVSAGNYGYTF	TGTGTCAGCAGCCGAACCCTGGTCTCGGCAGGGAACTATGGCTACACCTTC
.	TRBJ2-1	TRBV15	.	CAASRDFVDEQFF	TGTGCCGCCAGCAGAGATTTTGTGGATGAGCAGTTCTTC
few	TRBJ1-6	TRBV30	TRBD1	CAWSYRDRGNSPLHF	TGTGCCTGGAGTTACCGGGACAGGGGCAATTCACCCCTCCACTTT
.	TRBJ1-1	TRBV10-3	TRBD1	CAIRTGDVAFF	TGTGCCATCAGGACAGGGGACGTTGCTTTCTTT
.	TRBJ1-1	TRBV12-3/TRBV12-4	.	CASSSAAGNTEAFF	TGTGCCAGCAGTTCCGCGGCGGGGAACACTGAAGCTTTCTTT
.	TRBJ2-3	TRBV12-3/TRBV12-4	TRBD2	CASSLRRTSGRSTDTQYF	TGTGCCAGCAGTTTGAGAAGGACTAGCGGGAGGAGCACAGATACGCAGTATTTT
.	TRBJ2-5	TRBV3-1	TRBD1	CASSYPGQKETQYF	TGTGCCAGCAGCTATCCGGGACAGAAAGAGACCCAGTACTTC
.	TRBJ2-5	TRBV5-1	.	CAGSLVAGETQYF	TGCGCCGGCAGCTTGGTGGCGGGAGAGACCCAGTACTTC
.	TRBJ2-7	TRBV29-1	.	CSVENRYEQYF	TGCAGCGTTGAAAACCGCTACGAGCAGTACTTC
many	TRBJ2-3	TRBV7-2	.	CASSLGGRRDTQYF	TGTGCCAGCAGCTTAGGGGGACGGAGAGATACGCAGTATTTT
.	TRBJ1-2	TRBV29-1	.	CSVIGGDGYTF	TGCAGCGTTATCGGGGGCGATGGCTACACCTTC
.	TRBJ1-1	TRBV2	.	CASSVGPGRGNTEAFF	TGTGCCAGCAGTGTGGGCCCGGGGAGGGGGAACACTGAAGCTTTCTTT
.	TRBJ2-7	TRBV5-1	TRBD2	CASSFGLAGNNEQYF	TGCGCCAGCAGCTTTGGACTAGCGGGGAACAATGAGCAGTACTTC
few	TRBJ1-2	TRBV6-1	.	CASYTQGGLIYGYTF	TGTGCCAGCTACACCCAAGGGGGACTAATCTATGGCTACACCTTC
few	TRBJ2-7	TRBV13	.	CASSLETGSEQYF	TGTGCCAGCAGCTTAGAAACGGGGTCCGAGCAGTACTTC
once	TRBJ1-1	TRBV6-5	TRBD1	CASSFVTGDTGAFF	TGTGCCAGCAGTTTCGTGACAGGGGACACTGGAGCTTTCTTT
once	TRBJ2-7	TRBV19	TRBD1	CASSPGDRGYSYEQYF	TGTGCCAGTAGTCCCGGGGACAGGGGTTACTCCTACGAGCAGTACTTC
.	TRBJ2-1	TRBV9	TRBD2	CASSATGGLAVDNEQFF	TGTGCCAGCAGCGCTACGGGAGGCCTAGCGGTCGACAATGAGCAGTTCTTC
.	TRBJ2-7	TRBV6-2/TRBV6-3	TRBD2	CASSYSTTGGSLDNEQYF	TGTGCCAGCAGTTACTCGACGACGGGGGGGTCCTTAGACAATGAGCAGTACTTC
.	TRBJ1-2	TRBV6-5	TRBD1	CASSAQGADGYTF	TGTGCCAGCAGTGCACAGGGGGCGGATGGCTACACCTTC
.	TRBJ1-2	TRBV11-2	TRBD1	CASSSRQGLSFYGYTF	TGTGCCAGCAGCTCCAGACAGGGCCTCTCGTTTTATGGCTACACCTTC
few	TRBJ2-3	TRBV2	TRBD2	CASSGLSGLAGALSTDTQYF	TGTGCCAGCAGCGGACTATCTGGACTAGCGGGGGCTCTTAGCACAGATACGCAGTATTTT
few	TRBJ2-5	TRBV7-2	TRBD1	CASSKRDRVGETQYF	TGTGCCAGCAGCAAAAGGGACAGGGTTGGAGAGACCCAGTACTTC
.	TRBJ1-2	TRBV3-1	.	CTSSQEWALAGGYTF	TGTACCAGCAGCCAAGAATGGGCACTCGCGGGTGGCTACACCTTC
.	TRBJ2-1	TRBV4-1	.	CASSQGSLGSSYNEQFF	TGCGCCAGCAGCCAAGGTAGCTTGGGTAGCTCCTACAATGAGCAGTTCTTC
.	TRBJ2-1	TRBV18	TRBD1	CASSPMGQALYNEQFF	TGTGCCAGCTCACCAATGGGACAGGCACTTTACAATGAGCAGTTCTTC
.	TRBJ1-4	TRBV27	TRBD1	CASSFPRQGRGLGEKLFF	TGTGCCAGCAGTTTCCCAAGACAGGGAAGGGGATTAGGGGAAAAACTGTTTTTT
.	TRBJ2-4	TRBV20-1	TRBD1	CSAPDRGNIQYF	TGCAGTGCCCCCGACAGGGGGAACATTCAGTACTTC
many	TRBJ2-5	TRBV11-1	.	CASGRRFLETQYF	TGTGCCAGCGGGAGGAGGTTTTTGGAGACCCAGTACTTC
.	TRBJ2-1	TRBV12-3/TRBV12-4	.	CASSWAGENNEQFF	TGTGCCAGCAGTTGGGCAGGGGAGAACAATGAGCAGTTCTTC
few	TRBJ2-7	TRBV29-1	TRBD1	CSAGQGATYEQYF	TGCAGCGCCGGACAGGGGGCCACCTACGAGCAGTACTTC
.	TRBJ2-7	TRBV3-1	.	CASSQSAGTEQYF	TGTGCCAGCAGCCAATCGGCAGGGACCGAGCAGTACTTC
few	TRBJ1-2	TRBV4-3	.	CASSQDLQIGGYTF	TGCGCCAGCAGCCAAGACTTACAGATCGGGGGCTACACCTTC
few	TRBJ2-4	TRBV7-2	.	CASSSKSGLQNIQYF	TGTGCCAGCAGCTCCAAATCAGGGCTCCAAAACATTCAGTACTTC
.	TRBJ2-1	TRBV12-3/TRBV12-4	TRBD2	CASSRTSGINEQFF	TGTGCCAGCAGTCGGACTAGCGGGATCAATGAGCAGTTCTTC
.	TRBJ2-1	TRBV2	.	CASRATVQSYNEQFF	TGTGCCAGCAGGGCGACAGTGCAATCCTACAATGAGCAGTTCTTC
.	TRBJ2-3	TRBV5-1	TRBD1	CASSLADRDPDTQYF	TGCGCCAGCAGCTTGGCGGACAGGGACCCAGATACGCAGTATTTT
.	TRBJ2-1	TRBV20-1	.	CSAEGAYNEQFF	TGCAGTGCCGAGGGGGCCTACAATGAGCAGTTCTTC
.	TRBJ1-6	TRBV7-2	.	CASSLERSVGNSPLHF	TGTGCCAGCAGCTTAGAGAGGTCGGTTGGTAATTCACCCCTCCACTTT
few	TRBJ2-3	TRBV10-3	.	CAISTLKGTTDTQYF	TGTGCCATCAGTACCTTGAAGGGGACCACAGATACGCAGTATTTT